This TCR beta chain was profiled in a study of T cells after yellow fever vaccination. Germline loops: CDR1 SEHNR, CDR2 FQNEAQ (reference sequence). This CDR3 comprises 17 residues. Using its own MiXCR run on the 5' RACE reads, TCRdb lists one record per CDR3 protein. The sample records roughly 350,000 distinct CDR3 sequences, approximately 4% being singletons. This clonotype was detected a few times. The junction departs from germline at one end; a sequencing error may be responsible. Material: PBMCs, obtained 5 days after the yellow fever booster vaccination. This sequence was found in a man aged 18 to 35 who received the YFV17D yellow fever vaccine. This chain uses TRBV7-9 with TRBJ2-3; 12 bases fit TRBD2. The CDR3 DNA reads TGTGCCAGCAGCCTAGCTAGCGGGGGGGCCTACACAGATACGCAGTATTTT. Translating it yields CASSLASGGAYTDTQYF.